The source of this T cell receptor (beta chain) is a study of blood T cell repertoires in COVID-19. Study as a whole: In each case, the material was cDNA or gDNA derived from T cells, B-cell-depleted T cells, or PBMCs.

The CDR3 is 13 residues long. Germline V CDR1 and CDR2: SGHNT, YYREEE (reference sequence). V was cut by 4 bases and J by 3 bases, with 10 bases left in between. TCRdb's table, derived via immunoSEQ multiplex PCR, lists solely in-frame clones and lacks some. The repertoire consists of approximately 500,000 clones, with about 89% occurring once and the leading ten covering 7.8%. The receptor was isolated from a woman aged 45-59 years with COVID-19, enrolled during active disease. Sequencing was done on a sample of peripheral blood. This sequence joins TRBV5-4 and TRBJ1-2; D unclear. The CDR3 sequence: CASSGPTYYGYTF. The CDR3 nucleotides are TGTGCCAGCAGCGGGCCGACATACTATGGCTACACCTTC.